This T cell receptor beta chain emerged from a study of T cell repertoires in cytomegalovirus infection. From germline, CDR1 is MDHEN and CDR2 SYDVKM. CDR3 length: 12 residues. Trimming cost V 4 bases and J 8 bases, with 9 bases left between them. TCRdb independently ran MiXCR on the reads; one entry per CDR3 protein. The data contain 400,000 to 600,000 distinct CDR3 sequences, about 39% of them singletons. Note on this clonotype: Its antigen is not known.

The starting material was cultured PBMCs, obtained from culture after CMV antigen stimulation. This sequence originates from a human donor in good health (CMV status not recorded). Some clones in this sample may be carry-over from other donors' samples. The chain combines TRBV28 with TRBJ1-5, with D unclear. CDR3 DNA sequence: TGTGCCAGCAGTTGGGCCACCGAGCCCCAGCATTTT. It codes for CASSWATEPQHF.